Listed here are 26 T cell receptor beta chains from one sample, sequenced in a study of T cells after yellow fever vaccination. TCRdb re-derived calls from the 5' RACE reads in MiXCR, one entry per CDR3 protein. Among about 75,000 distinct CDR3 sequences listed, around 7% were seen once. The source material was CD8+ T cells sorted from PBMCs, sampled around 10 days after the first yellow fever vaccination. The receptors stem from a man between 18 and 29 years old who received the YFV17D yellow fever vaccine.

This clonotype has more than one count but fewer than ten. The rearrangement links TRBV4-2 to TRBJ1-1; no reliable D call. CDR3 length: 14 residues. V lost 4 bases to trimming and J lost 4 bases, with 13 bases between them. Germline V gives CDR1 LGHNA, CDR2 YNFKEQ. The CDR3 bases are TGTGCCAGCAGCCCCCACAGAGGGATCACTGAAGCTTTCTTT. Protein product: CASSPHRGITEAFF.

This clonotype appeared a few times. This rearrangement joins TRBV6-1 to TRBJ2-7; the D is unclear. V was pared by 3 bases and J by 2 bases, with 8 bases between. This CDR3 comprises 13 residues. CDR1 is MNHNS and CDR2 is SASEGT in the germline V gene. The CDR3 bases are TGTGCCAGCAGTGATGTCCCTACCTACGAGCAGTACTTC. The encoded protein is CASSDVPTYEQYF.

The V gene is TRBV5-1, the J gene TRBJ1-6; D is ambiguous. In germline, CDR1 is SGHRS, CDR2 YFSETQ. The CDR3 contains 11 residues. The germline V and J ends were trimmed by 4 bases and 8 bases, with 4 bases remaining between them. The CDR3, as DNA: TGCGCCAGCAGCCAAGATTCACCCCTCCACTTT. This sequence encodes CASSQDSPLHF.

In its sample, this clonotype was seen many times. The chain is built from TRBV28 and TRBJ2-6, with 7 bases aligning to TRBD1. The CDR3 has 17 residues. The V segment lost 5 bases and the J segment 0 bases; nucleotides outside the gene matches: 7. CDR1 MDHEN and CDR2 SYDVKM come from the germline V gene. CDR3 amino acids: CASSPGTVGSGANVLTF. DNA for the CDR3: TGTGCCAGCAGTCCCGGGACAGTCGGCTCTGGGGCCAACGTCCTGACTTTC.

This clonotype was observed at least ten times. The chain recombines TRBV10-2 with TRBJ2-7; D unresolved. The CDR3 totals 13 residues. V lost 7 bases, J lost 0 bases, and 10 bases lay in between. Germline CDR1 and CDR2: WSHSY and SAAADI. DNA of the CDR3: TGCGCCAGCACTCATCGGACCTCCTACGAGCAGTACTTC. It translates to CASTHRTSYEQYF.

The chain combines TRBV12-3 or TRBV12-4 with TRBJ1-5; D not certain. The ends were cut back, 3 bases at V and 4 bases at J, with 10 bases in the middle. This CDR3 spans 14 amino acids. For the CDR3, the DNA is TGTGCCAGCAGTTTGGAACGTAGGAATCAGCCCCAGCATTTT. Translating it yields CASSLERRNQPQHF.

This chain connects TRBV29-1 to TRBJ1-1, with unresolved D. This CDR3 has 11 residues. The ends were cut back, 4 bases at V and 1 base at J, with 4 bases in the middle. The germline V gene has CDR1 SQVTM and CDR2 ANQGSEA. Written as DNA, the CDR3 is TGCAGCGTTGGATCGAACACTGAAGCTTTCTTT. Encoded protein: CSVGSNTEAFF.

This clonotype has ten or more counts. This CDR3 reads CASSPYPGQTNTEAFF. The CDR3 bases are TGTGCCAGCAGTCCCTACCCAGGACAGACGAACACTGAAGCTTTCTTT. V usage is TRBV28 and J usage is TRBJ1-1; tentatively, D is TRBD1 (6 bases). Between the trimmed V and J ends, which lost 5 bases and 1 base, there was a span of 17 bases. Germline V gene data show CDR1 as MDHEN and CDR2 as SYDVKM. This CDR3 spans 16 amino acids.

This clonotype was seen ten or more times. The chain uses TRBV28 and TRBJ2-5, with D possibly TRBD1 on 5 matching bases. Trimming cost V 3 bases and J 5 bases, with 10 bases left between them. The germline gives CDR1 MDHEN, CDR2 SYDVKM. The CDR3 covers 13 residues. Written as DNA, the CDR3 is TGTGCCAGCAGTTTCTGGGGCAGGGAGACCCAGTACTTC. Translating it yields CASSFWGRETQYF.

CDR3 residues: CASSDGTSGHNEQFF. The DNA for the CDR3 is TGTGCCAGCAGCGACGGGACTAGCGGCCACAATGAGCAGTTCTTC. The rearrangement uses TRBV2 and TRBJ2-1, with TRBD2 matching over 11 bases. The J segment lost 5 bases and the V segment lost 6 bases, leaving 6 bases of the junction unmatched. The length of the CDR3 is 15 residues. Germline lookup yields CDR1 SNHLY and CDR2 FYNNEI.

The chain carries TRBV20-1 and TRBJ2-2; TRBD2 matches 13 bases. The CDR3 is 19 residues long. With 1 base clipped from V and 5 bases from J, the junction kept 13 bases outside the gene matches. Germline V CDR1 and CDR2: DFQATT, SNEGSKA (reference sequence). As DNA, the CDR3 is TGCAGTGCTAGAGCACTAGCGGGGGGGCCAGGTTTGCGAACCGGGGAGCTGTTTTTT. This encodes CSARALAGGPGLRTGELFF.

This clonotype occurred many times. The chain is built from TRBV4-3 and TRBJ2-7; D ambiguous. Trimming removed 0 bases from V and 1 base from J, with 7 bases in between. CDR1 is LGHNA and CDR2 is YSLEER in the germline V gene. The CDR3 has 14 amino acids. The CDR3 DNA reads as TGCGCCAGCAGCCAAGATCCGGAGTCCTACGAGCAGTACTTC. Translation gives CASSQDPESYEQYF.

This clonotype has at least ten counts. The chain uses TRBV6-1 and TRBJ2-7; the match to TRBD1 covers 10 bases. J gave up 6 bases and V 6 bases, and 11 bases lay outside the gene matches. This CDR3 has 15 amino acids. CDR1 and CDR2 (germline): MNHNS, SASEGT. The CDR3 loop is CASRRTKTGGSEQYF. The CDR3 DNA is TGTGCCAGCAGGAGAACCAAGACAGGGGGCAGCGAGCAGTACTTC.

In its sample, this clonotype was seen many times. This chain connects TRBV7-9 to TRBJ2-1; D gene unclear. Germline loops: CDR1 SEHNR, CDR2 FQNEAQ (reference sequence). Trimming removed 3 bases at V and 4 bases at J, with 13 bases between. This CDR3 has 15 residues. CDR3 residues: CASSFSAPSYNEQFF. The CDR3 nucleotides read TGTGCCAGCAGCTTTTCAGCCCCCTCTTACAATGAGCAGTTCTTC.

This clonotype was recorded at least ten times. The chain carries TRBV28 and TRBJ2-3; maybe TRBD1 (5 bases). Germline CDR1 is MDHEN and CDR2 is SYDVKM. The germline V and J ends were trimmed by 8 bases and 8 bases, with 20 bases remaining between them. The CDR3 has 14 amino acids. For the CDR3, the DNA is TGTGCCAGCTTGGAAAGGGGCCTCCTAGGTACGCAGTATTTT. It translates to CASLERGLLGTQYF.

This clonotype was picked up many times. This chain joins TRBV12-3 or TRBV12-4 and TRBJ1-2, with 9 nucleotides matching TRBD1. V shed 5 bases, J shed 4 bases, and the junction held 11 bases outside the gene matches. The CDR3 is 16 amino acids. CDR3 amino acids: CASSPTDRGVGYGYTF. In nucleotides, the CDR3 is TGTGCCAGCAGTCCGACGGACAGGGGAGTTGGCTATGGCTACACCTTC.

Ten or more counts support this clonotype. The chain recombines TRBV20-1 with TRBJ1-2; no firm D call. The CDR3 contains 13 residues. The germline CDR1 and CDR2 sequences are DFQATT and SNEGSKA (reference sequence). V lost 3 bases and J lost 0, with 8 bases in between. The CDR3 DNA sequence: TGCAGTGCTAGGGCAGGCTCTAACTATGGCTACACCTTC. Its protein is CSARAGSNYGYTF.

On this clonotype: A clone one base away is much larger, so this may be a read error. CDR3 coding DNA: TGTGCCAGCAGCGCTACAGGGAACACCTGGGAGCTGTTTTTT. It is translated as CASSATGNTWELFF. This chain links TRBV9 with TRBJ2-2; D might be TRBD1 (6 bases). The CDR3 is 14 amino acids. Per the germline V gene, CDR1 is SGDLS and CDR2 is YYNGEE.

This clonotype was detected ten times or more. CDR3 residues: CASSQVGVGGYTF. DNA of the CDR3: TGCGCCAGCAGCCAAGTGGGAGTAGGTGGCTACACCTTC. The chain joins TRBV4-1 to TRBJ1-2; D gene uncertain. Deletions cut 1 base from V and 7 bases from J, with 10 bases between. Germline V lookup: CDR1 MGHRA, CDR2 YSYEKL. The CDR3 runs 13 residues.

This clonotype was found many times. V is TRBV5-4 and J is TRBJ2-3, with 9 bases aligning to TRBD2. Germline CDR1 reads SGHNT; CDR2 reads YYREEE (reference sequence). V trimming: 0 bases; J trimming: 2 bases; junction bases outside the gene matches: 10. The CDR3 runs 18 residues. The CDR3 sequence: CASSLEASGARYTDTQYF. In DNA, the CDR3 is TGTGCCAGCAGCTTGGAGGCTAGCGGGGCGCGTTACACAGATACGCAGTATTTT. The full variable domain, in which reference TRBV5-4 and TRBJ2-3 provide the parts outside the CDR3, is ETGVTQSPTHLIKTRGQQVTLRCSSQSGHNTVSWYQQALGQGPQFIFQYYREEENGRGNFPPRFSGLQFPNYSSELNVNALELDDSALYLCASSLEASGARYTDTQYFGPGTRLTVL.

V gene TRBV10-3 combines with J gene TRBJ1-2; 7 bases align to TRBD1. CDR1 and CDR2 (germline): ENHRY, SYGVKD. V lost 2 bases and J lost 14; bases outside the gene matches: 5. This CDR3 comprises 11 residues. The CDR3 loop reads CAISEGQDRTF. As DNA, the CDR3 is TGTGCCATCAGTGAGGGACAGGACAGAACCTTC.

Many counts were recorded for this clonotype. The chain couples TRBV20-1 to TRBJ2-1; D is tentatively TRBD1 or TRBD2 (5 bases each). V was shortened by 3 bases and J by 9 bases, with 21 bases between the two germline ends. The CDR3 sequence is 15 residues long. Looked up from germline, CDR1 is DFQATT and CDR2 is SNEGSKA (reference sequence). This chain's CDR3 is CSASRDQTRLSEQFF. CDR3 coding DNA: TGCAGTGCTAGCCGGGACCAGACCAGGCTGAGTGAGCAGTTCTTC.

This clonotype was seen at least ten times. V is TRBV29-1 and J is TRBJ2-1, with 15 bases matching TRBD2. Germline loops: CDR1 SQVTM, CDR2 ANQGSEA. This CDR3 comprises 17 residues. The junction had 3 bases not matched to a gene; V was cut back by 3 bases and J by 0 bases. The CDR3: CSVDGTSGGSSYNEQFF. CDR3 DNA: TGCAGCGTTGATGGGACTAGCGGGGGGAGCTCCTACAATGAGCAGTTCTTC.

This clonotype has a handful of counts. The chain links TRBV5-1 to TRBJ2-2; D assignment may be TRBD1 or TRBD2 (6 bases each). CDR1 is SGHRS, CDR2 YFSETQ, per germline. CDR3 size: 15 residues. Trimming left V 0 bases short and J 6 bases short, with 12 bases between. The CDR3 DNA is TGCGCCAGCAGCTTGGCCGGGGGCTCGGCCGGGGAGCTGTTTTTT. It translates to CASSLAGGSAGELFF.

This clonotype came up many times. CDR3 amino acids: CASSGPGTKQEAFF. The CDR3 DNA sequence: TGCGCCAGCAGCGGGCCGGGGACGAAACAAGAAGCTTTCTTT. The chain links TRBV5-1 to TRBJ1-1; D is possibly TRBD1 (5 bases). This CDR3 region has 14 residues. Germline V gives CDR1 SGHRS, CDR2 YFSETQ. V dropped 4 bases and J dropped 8 bases, with 18 bases sitting between them.

This clonotype was detected ten times or more. This chain connects TRBV3-1 to TRBJ2-1; tentative D call: TRBD1 (5 bases). Per the germline V gene, CDR1 is LGHDT and CDR2 is YNNKEL (reference sequence). The V and J ends lost 5 bases and 10 bases respectively, with 15 bases between them. CDR3 length equals 13 residues. Here the CDR3 reads CASSRGWGPEQFF. DNA of the CDR3: TGTGCCAGCAGCAGGGGTTGGGGCCCCGAGCAGTTCTTC.